A single sample gave rise to the 23 T cell receptor beta chains below, sequenced in a study of CD8+CD57+ T cells in acquired aplastic anemia (dated by TCRdb to between 2018 and 2020). Expansion of CD8+CD57+ cells had been shown by flow cytometry in the patients chosen for sequencing. Sequencing was carried out with an Illumina HiSeq 2000. Genomic DNA served as template for TCR beta VDJ combination and CDR3 sequence profiling. TCRdb handled the public reads itself, with Q25 trimming in fastp and clone calling in MiXCR, and kept productive beta chains. Identical CDR3 proteins give one entry, which carries the most common genes and DNA. The sample table shows 250,000 to 350,000 distinct CDR3 sequences, and roughly 59% are seen once. The top ten constitute under 1.5% of the sample. Source material: sorted CD4+, CD8+, or CD8+CD57+ T cells (not recorded which) from PBMCs. The receptors here all came from a human donor with aplastic anemia.

This chain joins TRBV2 and TRBJ1-6, with no clear D. The V and J ends lost 3 bases and 0 bases respectively, with 12 bases between them. Germline CDR1 SNHLY, CDR2 FYNNEI. The CDR3 is 17 residues long. CDR3 amino acids: CASSDAGVSSYNSPLHF. The CDR3 DNA follows: TGTGCCAGCAGTGATGCTGGAGTGAGCTCCTATAATTCACCCCTCCACTTT.

This chain uses TRBV29-1 with TRBJ1-1; D unresolved. Trimming stripped 7 bases from V and 1 base from J, with 10 bases between. CDR3 size: 12 residues. Germline CDR1 SQVTM, CDR2 ANQGSEA. CDR3 nucleotide sequence: TGCAGCGCCGACCGGGGGAACACTGAAGCTTTCTTT. It translates to CSADRGNTEAFF.

The chain combines TRBV29-1 with TRBJ1-2; 7 nucleotides agree with TRBD1. Trimming removed 7 bases from V and 3 bases from J; junction bases left unmatched: 8. Germline V CDR1 and CDR2: SQVTM, ANQGSEA. The CDR3 length is 13 residues. The CDR3 coding sequence is TGCAGCGCAACTGACAGGGTCGACTATGGCTACACCTTC. It codes for CSATDRVDYGYTF.

Many counts were recorded for this clonotype. This chain links TRBV15 with TRBJ1-2; TRBD1 aligns across 10 bases. CDR3 length: 15 amino acids. Looked up from germline, CDR1 is LNHNV and CDR2 is YYDKDF (reference sequence). J gave up 6 bases and V 5 bases, and 9 bases lay outside the gene matches. CDR3 residues: CATSGEGDRGDGYTF. The CDR3 DNA reads as TGTGCCACCAGCGGGGAGGGGGACAGGGGAGATGGCTACACCTTC.

This clonotype was seen many times. The chain links TRBV2 to TRBJ2-1; 11 nucleotides align to TRBD1. The germline V gene encodes CDR1 SNHLY and CDR2 FYNNEI. The CDR3 runs 12 residues. Trimming removed 9 bases from V and 8 bases from J; junction bases left unmatched: 3. The chain's CDR3 is CASRTGGDEQFF. CDR3 nucleotides: TGTGCCAGTCGGACAGGGGGCGATGAGCAGTTCTTC.

This rearrangement joins TRBV9 to TRBJ2-7; D is unclear. Germline V gene lookup returns CDR1 SGDLS and CDR2 YYNGEE. The CDR3 consists of 12 residues. Trimming took off 0 bases at V and 9 bases at J, with 10 bases between the two ends. In nucleotides, the CDR3 is TGTGCCAGCAGCGTAGCGGTCGCCGGGCAGTACTTC. Amino acids: CASSVAVAGQYF.

V and J are TRBV15 and TRBJ1-2, with no clear D. V was clipped by 0 bases and J by 1 base, with 6 bases between them. CDR1 is LNHNV and CDR2 is YYDKDF in the germline V gene (reference sequence). This CDR3 contains 14 residues. The CDR3 nucleotides read TGTGCCACCAGCAGAGAGACGGTTAACTATGGCTACACCTTC. This codes for CATSRETVNYGYTF. The variable domain in full, with the rest retrieved from reference TRBV15 and TRBJ1-2, is DAMVIQNPRYQVTQFGKPVTLSCSQTLNHNVMYWYQQKSSQAPKLLFHYYDKDFNNEADTPDNFQSRRPNTSFCFLDIRSPGLGDTAMYLCATSRETVNYGYTFGSGTRLTVV.

This clonotype was counted at least ten times. The rearrangement joins TRBV6-6 to TRBJ2-2, with D tentatively TRBD1 (8 bases). V lost 0 bases and J 6 bases, leaving 20 bases between the germline ends. This CDR3 comprises 18 residues. Germline assignment: CDR1 MNHNY and CDR2 SVGAGI (reference sequence). CDR3: CASSYSDPRTGRAGELFF. The CDR3 nucleotides are TGTGCCAGCAGTTACTCGGATCCAAGGACAGGGAGGGCCGGGGAGCTGTTTTTT.

This clonotype was counted ten times or more. The chain uses TRBV15 and TRBJ2-3; D is possibly TRBD1 (7 bases). V gave up 0 bases and J gave up 6 bases, with 13 bases separating them. This CDR3 region has 15 residues. Germline V gene sequence: CDR1 LNHNV, CDR2 YYDKDF (reference sequence). This CDR3 is CATSRDRGTADTQYF. In DNA, the CDR3 is TGTGCCACCAGCAGAGATCGGGGGACAGCCGATACGCAGTATTTT.

V and J are TRBV7-2 and TRBJ2-1; TRBD1 matches at 8 bases. CDR1 and CDR2 (germline): SGHTA, FQGNSA. V trimming: 4 bases; J trimming: 14 bases; junction bases outside the gene matches: 7. This CDR3 is built from 12 residues. The CDR3 loop is CASSSPGGRKFF. The CDR3 DNA reads as TGTGCCAGCAGCTCCCCAGGGGGCAGGAAGTTCTTC. Using reference TRBV7-2 and TRBJ2-1 for the parts outside the CDR3, the full variable domain is GAGVSQSPSNKVTEKGKDVELRCDPISGHTALYWYRQSLGQGLEFLIYFQGNSAPDKSGLPSDRFSAERTGGSVSTLTIQRTQQEDSAVYLCASSSPGGRKFFGPGTRLTVL.

This clonotype occurred a few times. The chain is built from TRBV20-1 and TRBJ2-2, with TRBD2 matching 9 bases. This CDR3 has 15 residues. Germline V CDR1 and CDR2: DFQATT, SNEGSKA (reference sequence). Trimming removed 2 bases from V and 3 bases from J; junction bases left unmatched: 4. This CDR3 is CSARRLAADTGELFF. The CDR3 DNA reads as TGCAGTGCTAGACGACTAGCGGCGGACACCGGGGAGCTGTTTTTT.

This clonotype was seen many times. The chain couples TRBV3-1 to TRBJ2-3, with D perhaps TRBD1 or TRBD2 (6 bases each). Trimming took off 1 base at V and 1 base at J, with 12 bases between the two ends. The germline CDR1 and CDR2 sequences are LGHDT and YNNKEL (reference sequence). This CDR3 region has 16 residues. CDR3 DNA: TGTGCCAGCAGCCAAGGAGGGGGGCCGCGCACAGATACGCAGTATTTT. Protein product: CASSQGGGPRTDTQYF.

The V and J genes are TRBV10-3 and TRBJ2-4; 10 bases agree with TRBD1. CDR3 length: 13 residues. V trimming: 8 bases; J trimming: 5 bases; junction bases outside the gene matches: 3. CDR1 ENHRY and CDR2 SYGVKD come from the germline V gene. CDR3 sequence (DNA): TGTGCCATCGGGACAGGGGATCAAAACATTCAGTACTTC. Amino acids: CAIGTGDQNIQYF.

This clonotype was detected ten times or more. This chain uses TRBV5-5 with TRBJ1-2; TRBD1 is a possible D gene (5 bases). Deletions cut 2 bases from V and 7 bases from J, with 18 bases between. CDR1 and CDR2 (germline): SGHKS, YYEKEE (reference sequence). CDR3 length equals 15 residues. The CDR3 DNA sequence: TGTGCCAGCAGCTTCGACGGGACCCCAGGGTTTGGCTACACCTTC. Its translation: CASSFDGTPGFGYTF.

The chain combines TRBV20-1 with TRBJ2-3; D remains ambiguous. This CDR3 is built from 17 residues. Germline lookup yields CDR1 DFQATT and CDR2 SNEGSKA (reference sequence). V was shortened by 0 bases and J by 5 bases, with 21 bases between the two germline ends. CDR3 amino acids: CSARDLRASHFGDTQYF. CDR3 DNA sequence: TGCAGTGCTAGAGATCTTCGAGCGAGCCACTTCGGAGATACGCAGTATTTT.

The chain has TRBV24-1 and TRBJ2-7; unclear D gene. Germline assignment: CDR1 KGHDR and CDR2 SFDVKD. V lost 6 bases and J 0 bases, leaving 14 bases between the germline ends. The CDR3 is made up of 15 amino acids. The CDR3 protein is CATSRRDSSSYEQYF. Written as DNA, the CDR3 is TGTGCCACCAGTCGCAGAGATTCCAGCTCCTACGAGCAGTACTTC.

The CDR3 spells CASSEELLSNTEAFF. For the CDR3, the DNA is TGTGCCAGCAGCGAGGAGCTACTAAGTAACACTGAAGCTTTCTTT. This rearrangement joins TRBV7-9 to TRBJ1-1, with unresolved D. The V and J ends lost 5 bases and 2 bases respectively, with 15 bases between them. Germline V gene lookup returns CDR1 SEHNR and CDR2 FQNEAQ (reference sequence). This CDR3 is 15 amino acids long.

This clonotype was picked up one time. This sequence joins TRBV6-5 and TRBJ1-1, with a possible D match to TRBD1 (5 bases). The CDR3 is 14 amino acids. CDR1 and CDR2 (germline): MNHEY, SVGAGI. V lost 5 bases and J 3 bases, leaving 13 bases between the germline ends. CDR3 nucleotide sequence: TGTGCCAGCAGTGACCCCGCAGGGTACACTGAAGCTTTCTTT. Translated, it gives CASSDPAGYTEAFF.

V gene TRBV20-1 combines with J gene TRBJ2-7; TRBD2 matches 14 bases. Germline V lookup: CDR1 DFQATT, CDR2 SNEGSKA (reference sequence). Losses at the gene ends were 2 bases for V and 2 bases for J; bases not matched to a gene: 2. The CDR3 length is 15 residues. This chain's CDR3 is CSARRGLAGAYEQYF. The CDR3 DNA sequence: TGCAGTGCTAGACGGGGACTAGCGGGAGCCTACGAGCAGTACTTC.

This clonotype was detected a few times. This rearrangement joins TRBV30 to TRBJ2-3, with TRBD2 as a possible D gene (6 bases). CDR3 length: 13 residues. CDR1 and CDR2 from the germline V gene are GTSNPN and SVGIG (reference sequence). V shed 3 bases and J shed 5 bases, with 12 bases lying between them. The CDR3 spells CAWRGQGGDTQYF. The DNA for the CDR3 is TGTGCCTGGAGGGGTCAGGGAGGAGATACGCAGTATTTT.

The chain recombines TRBV7-9 with TRBJ1-1; 8 positions match TRBD1. Germline V gene sequence: CDR1 SEHNR, CDR2 FQNEAQ (reference sequence). Trimming cost V 5 bases and J 3 bases; bases outside gene matches: 5. The CDR3 is 14 residues long. The CDR3: CASSPGGFYTEAFF. In nucleotides, the CDR3 is TGTGCCAGCAGCCCAGGGGGCTTTTACACTGAAGCTTTCTTT.

V usage is TRBV10-3 and J usage is TRBJ1-3, with 11 positions matching TRBD1. Trimming cost V 3 bases and J 7 bases; bases outside gene matches: 8. Germline loops: CDR1 ENHRY, CDR2 SYGVKD. This CDR3 is built from 16 residues. The CDR3: CAISDSGQGATNTIYF. Written as DNA, the CDR3 is TGTGCCATCAGTGACTCCGGACAGGGGGCAACGAACACCATATATTTT.

This clonotype appeared many times. The gene calls are TRBV3-1 and TRBJ2-5; D call uncertain. Trimming left V 1 base short and J 1 base short, with 1 base between. The CDR3 is 12 amino acids. Germline V gene data show CDR1 as LGHDT and CDR2 as YNNKEL (reference sequence). The CDR3 here is CASSQVQETQYF. The CDR3 DNA is TGTGCCAGCAGCCAAGTCCAAGAGACCCAGTACTTC.